Each of the 3 T cell receptor beta chains below was sequenced from the same sample in a study of monozygotic twins with inflammatory bowel disease. TCRdb reprocessed the 5' RACE reads; each CDR3 protein has one entry and no DNA is given. The repertoire shows about 420,000 distinct CDR3 sequences; the top ten hold around 2.5%. The sequencing sample was made of blood. These receptors all stem from a human donor with ulcerative colitis or Crohn's disease, or a healthy co-twin of an affected twin (not recorded which).

CDR3 residues: CATSRKGSYNEQFF. V gene TRBV15 combines with J gene TRBJ2-1; the D call of TRBD1 rests on TCRdb alone, since no DNA is present to check it. Germline V gives CDR1 LNHNV, CDR2 YYDKDF (reference sequence). The CDR3 sequence is 14 residues long. The whole variable domain, filled in from reference TRBV15 and TRBJ2-1, reads DAMVIQNPRYQVTQFGKPVTLSCSQTLNHNVMYWYQQKSSQAPKLLFHYYDKDFNNEADTPDNFQSRRPNTSFCFLDIRSPGLGDTAMYLCATSRKGSYNEQFFGPGTRLTVL.

The chain links TRBV5-6 to TRBJ1-1. CDR1 is SGHDT and CDR2 is YYEEEE in the germline V gene. The CDR3 extends over 14 amino acids. CDR3 sequence reads: CASSLRGPSRRAFF.

The chain has TRBV28 and TRBJ1-2; checking the TCRdb D call of TRBD1 is not possible without DNA. The germline V gene has CDR1 MDHEN and CDR2 SYDVKM. The CDR3 spans 15 residues. CDR3 residues: CASRYPGVQVYGYTF.